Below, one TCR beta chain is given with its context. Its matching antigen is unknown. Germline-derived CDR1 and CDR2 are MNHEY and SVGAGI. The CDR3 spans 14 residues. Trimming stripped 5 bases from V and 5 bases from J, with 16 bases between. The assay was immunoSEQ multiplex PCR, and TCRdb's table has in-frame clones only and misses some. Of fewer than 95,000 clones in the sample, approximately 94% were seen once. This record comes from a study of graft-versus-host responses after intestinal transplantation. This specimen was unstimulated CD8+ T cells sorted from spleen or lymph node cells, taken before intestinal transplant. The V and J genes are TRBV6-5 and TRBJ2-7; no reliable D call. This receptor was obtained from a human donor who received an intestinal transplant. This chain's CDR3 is CASSPTSPTNEQYF. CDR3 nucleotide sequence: TGTGCCAGCAGTCCGACAAGCCCTACCAACGAGCAGTACTTC.